This T cell receptor (beta chain) comes out of a study of shared clonotypes between healthy human individuals. Study-wide findings and caveats: Sampling included only blood; tissue repertoires likely differ.

Concerning this clone itself: Its antigen is unidentified.

CDR1 is MNHEY and CDR2 is SMNVEV in the germline V gene (reference sequence). This CDR3 spans 14 amino acids. V was cut by 0 bases and J by 5 bases, with 9 bases left in between. TCRdb keeps only in-frame clones here, not all; method: immunoSEQ multiplex PCR. The repertoire holds about 2.1 million clones, with 90% to 95% as singletons. Terminally differentiated effector memory CD45RA+ cells were excluded by CCR7 positive selection of CD45RO-negative cells. Sample: naive CD8+ T cells from PBMCs. The chain combines TRBV27 with TRBJ2-3; perhaps TRBD2 as D (5 bases). This clonotype was obtained from a man aged 18 to 29 in good health. Some clones in this sample may be carry-over from other donors' samples. CDR3 nucleotides: TGTGCCAGCAGTTTATCGAGGGCAGGAGATACGCAGTATTTT. Translated: CASSLSRAGDTQYF.